The T cell receptor beta chain described here comes from a study of Tregs in tolerant kidney transplant recipients. Study-level findings and limits: The most relevant donor-specific Treg TCRbeta repertoire apparently came from expansion with activated donor B cells.

Trimming took 1 base from V and 4 from J; bases not matched to a gene: 4. Germline V gene sequence: CDR1 SGHVS, CDR2 FNYEAQ. The CDR3 is 15 residues long. TCRdb's copy holds only in-frame clones and misses some; the assay was immunoSEQ multiplex PCR. The table lists fewer than 80,000 clones, about 88% of them singletons. To note about this clone: Its antigen is unidentified.

This sequence was found in a human donor who received a combined kidney and bone marrow transplant. Sequenced here: CD4+ T cells from blood, sampled before the transplant. The J gene is TRBJ2-7, the V gene TRBV7-6; 10 bases are shared with TRBD2. In DNA form, the CDR3 reads TGTGCCAGCAGCTTAGAAACTAGCGGGAAATACGAGCAGTACTTC. This sequence encodes CASSLETSGKYEQYF.